This T cell receptor (beta chain) was identified in a study of blood T cell repertoires in COVID-19. Produced via immunoSEQ multiplex PCR; TCRdb's table is partial and in-frame only. The data show under 350,000 clones, with under 95% seen just once and 2.6% held by the top ten. Germline assignment: CDR1 GTSNPN and CDR2 SVGIG (reference sequence). This CDR3 region has 14 residues. V dropped 4 bases and J dropped 1 base, with 10 bases sitting between them. Study members were between about 18 and 100 years old and lived in 24 US regions. This chain uses TRBV30 with TRBJ2-2; D is unresolved. The sequenced sample was PBMCs or T cells enriched from blood (not recorded which). The clonotype comes from a man aged 60 to 69 who had recovered from COVID-19. CDR3 DNA: TGTGCCTGGAAGGAGTTATTGAACACCGGGGAGCTGTTTTTT. It is translated as CAWKELLNTGELFF.